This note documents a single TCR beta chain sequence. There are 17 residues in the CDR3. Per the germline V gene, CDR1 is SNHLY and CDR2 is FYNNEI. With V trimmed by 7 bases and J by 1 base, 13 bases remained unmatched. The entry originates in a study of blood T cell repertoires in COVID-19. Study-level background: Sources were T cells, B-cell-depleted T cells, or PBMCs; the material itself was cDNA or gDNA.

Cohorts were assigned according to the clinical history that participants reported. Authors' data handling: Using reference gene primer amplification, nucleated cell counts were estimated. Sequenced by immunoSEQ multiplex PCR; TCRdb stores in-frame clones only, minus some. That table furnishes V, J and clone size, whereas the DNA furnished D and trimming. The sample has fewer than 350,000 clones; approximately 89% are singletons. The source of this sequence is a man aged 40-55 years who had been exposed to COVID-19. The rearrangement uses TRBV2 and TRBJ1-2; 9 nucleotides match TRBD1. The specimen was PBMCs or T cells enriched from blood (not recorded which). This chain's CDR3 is CASKVSGQGLNNYGYTF. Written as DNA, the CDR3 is TGTGCCAGCAAGGTTTCGGGACAGGGACTCAATAACTATGGCTACACCTTC.